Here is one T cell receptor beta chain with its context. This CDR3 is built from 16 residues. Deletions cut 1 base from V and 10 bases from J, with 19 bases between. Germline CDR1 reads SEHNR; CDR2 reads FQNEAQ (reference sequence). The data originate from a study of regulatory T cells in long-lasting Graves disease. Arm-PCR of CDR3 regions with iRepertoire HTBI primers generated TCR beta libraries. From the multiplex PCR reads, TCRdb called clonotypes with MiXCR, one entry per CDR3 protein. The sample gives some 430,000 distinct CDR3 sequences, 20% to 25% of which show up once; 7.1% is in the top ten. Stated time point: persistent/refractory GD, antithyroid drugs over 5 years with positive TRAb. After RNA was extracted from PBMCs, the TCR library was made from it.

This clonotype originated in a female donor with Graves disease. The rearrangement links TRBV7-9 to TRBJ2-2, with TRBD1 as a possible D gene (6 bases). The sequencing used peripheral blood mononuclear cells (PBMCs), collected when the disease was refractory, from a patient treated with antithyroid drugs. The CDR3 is CASSLVSRQGSLELFF. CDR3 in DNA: TGTGCCAGCAGCTTAGTTTCGCGGCAGGGGAGTTTGGAGCTGTTTTTT.